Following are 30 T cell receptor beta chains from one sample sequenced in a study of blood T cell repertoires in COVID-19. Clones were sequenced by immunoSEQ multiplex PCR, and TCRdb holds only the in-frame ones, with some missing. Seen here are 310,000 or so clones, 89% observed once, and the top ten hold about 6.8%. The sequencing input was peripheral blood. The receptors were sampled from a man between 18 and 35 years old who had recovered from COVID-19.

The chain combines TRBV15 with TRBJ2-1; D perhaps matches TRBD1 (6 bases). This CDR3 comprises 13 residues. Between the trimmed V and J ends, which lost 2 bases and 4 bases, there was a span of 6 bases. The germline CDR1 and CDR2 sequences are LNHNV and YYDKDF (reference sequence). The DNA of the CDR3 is TGTGCCACCAGCAGACAGGGGTACAATGAGCAGTTCTTC. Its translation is CATSRQGYNEQFF.

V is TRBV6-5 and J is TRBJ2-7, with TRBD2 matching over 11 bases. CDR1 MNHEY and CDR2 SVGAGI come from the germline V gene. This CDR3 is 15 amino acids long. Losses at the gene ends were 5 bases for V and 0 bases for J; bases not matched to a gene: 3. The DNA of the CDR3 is TGTGCCAGCAGTAGGGGACTAGCGGACTCCTACGAGCAGTACTTC. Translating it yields CASSRGLADSYEQYF.

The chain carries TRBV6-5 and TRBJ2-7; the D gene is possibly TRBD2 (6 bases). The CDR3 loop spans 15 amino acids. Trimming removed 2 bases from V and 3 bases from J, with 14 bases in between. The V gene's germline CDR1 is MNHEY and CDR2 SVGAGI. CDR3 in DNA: TGTGCCAGCAGTTACCCCCTCGGGGAGGTCTACGAGCAGTACTTC. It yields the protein CASSYPLGEVYEQYF.

The DNA for the CDR3 is TGTGCCAGCTCACCAACAGGGGGATCCGACCCCTCTCCCCGGAATATTGAAGCTTTCTTT. It codes for CASSPTGGSDPSPRNIEAFF. The rearrangement links TRBV18 to TRBJ1-1; 8 bases are shared with TRBD1. Germline V gene data show CDR1 as KGHSH and CDR2 as LQKENI. There are 20 residues in the CDR3. V lost 2 bases and J lost 7; bases outside the gene matches: 24. Full variable domain (rest looked up from reference TRBV18 and TRBJ1-1): NAGVMQNPRHLVRRRGQEARLRCSPMKGHSHVYWYRQLPEEGLKFMVYLQKENIIDESGMPKERFSAEFPKEGPSILRIQQVVRGDSAAYFCASSPTGGSDPSPRNIEAFFGQGTRLTVV.

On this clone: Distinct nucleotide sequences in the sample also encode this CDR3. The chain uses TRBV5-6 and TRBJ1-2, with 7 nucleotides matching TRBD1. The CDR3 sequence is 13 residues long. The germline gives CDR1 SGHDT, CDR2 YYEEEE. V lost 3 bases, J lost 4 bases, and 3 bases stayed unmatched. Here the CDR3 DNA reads TGTGCCAGCAGCTCAAGGGACAGCTATGGCTACACCTTC. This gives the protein CASSSRDSYGYTF. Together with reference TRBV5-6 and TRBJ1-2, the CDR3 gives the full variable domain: DAGVTQSPTHLIKTRGQQVTLRCSPKSGHDTVSWYQQALGQGPQFIFQYYEEEERQRGNFPDRFSGHQFPNYSSELNVNALLLGDSALYLCASSSRDSYGYTFGSGTRLTVV.

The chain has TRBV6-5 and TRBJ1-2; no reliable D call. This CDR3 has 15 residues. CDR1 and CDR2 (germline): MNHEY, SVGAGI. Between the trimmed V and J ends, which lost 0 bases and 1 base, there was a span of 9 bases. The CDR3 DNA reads TGTGCCAGCAGTTACTCGAGGCAAGATAACTATGGCTACACCTTC. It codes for CASSYSRQDNYGYTF.

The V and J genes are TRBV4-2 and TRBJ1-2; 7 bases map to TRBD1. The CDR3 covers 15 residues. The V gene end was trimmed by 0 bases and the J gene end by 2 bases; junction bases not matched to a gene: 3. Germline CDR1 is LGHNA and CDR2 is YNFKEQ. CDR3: CASSQEGTANYGYTF. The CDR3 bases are TGTGCCAGCAGCCAAGAGGGGACAGCAAACTATGGCTACACCTTC.

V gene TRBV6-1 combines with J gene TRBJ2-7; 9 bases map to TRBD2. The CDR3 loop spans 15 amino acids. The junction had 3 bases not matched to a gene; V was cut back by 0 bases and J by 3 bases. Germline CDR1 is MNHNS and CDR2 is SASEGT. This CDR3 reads CASSEAPSGNYEQYF. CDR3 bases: TGTGCCAGCAGTGAAGCGCCTAGCGGGAACTACGAGCAGTACTTC.

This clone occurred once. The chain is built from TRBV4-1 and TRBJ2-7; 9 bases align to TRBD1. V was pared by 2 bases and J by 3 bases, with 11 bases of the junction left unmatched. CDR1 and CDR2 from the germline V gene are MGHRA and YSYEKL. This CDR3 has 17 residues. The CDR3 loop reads CASSQKETGQGRYEQYF. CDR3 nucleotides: TGCGCCAGCAGCCAAAAAGAGACGGGACAGGGACGCTACGAGCAGTACTTC.

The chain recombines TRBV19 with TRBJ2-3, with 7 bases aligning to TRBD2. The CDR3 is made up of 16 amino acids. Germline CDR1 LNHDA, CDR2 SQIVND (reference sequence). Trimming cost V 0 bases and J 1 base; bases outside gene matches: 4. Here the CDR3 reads CASSIDLGGGTDTQYF. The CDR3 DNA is TGTGCCAGTAGTATAGATCTGGGGGGGGGCACAGATACGCAGTATTTT.

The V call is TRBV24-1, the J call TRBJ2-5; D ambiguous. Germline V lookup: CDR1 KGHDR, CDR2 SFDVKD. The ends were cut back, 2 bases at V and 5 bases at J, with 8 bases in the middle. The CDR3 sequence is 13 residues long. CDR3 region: CATSDSGLETQYF. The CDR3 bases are TGTGCCACCAGTGATTCCGGTCTCGAGACCCAGTACTTC.

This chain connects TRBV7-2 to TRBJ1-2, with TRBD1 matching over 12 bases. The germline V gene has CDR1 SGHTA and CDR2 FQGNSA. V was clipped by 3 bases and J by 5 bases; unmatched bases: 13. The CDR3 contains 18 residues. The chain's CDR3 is CASSFLFPGQGAWYGYTF. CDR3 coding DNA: TGTGCCAGCAGCTTTCTCTTCCCGGGACAGGGGGCTTGGTATGGCTACACCTTC. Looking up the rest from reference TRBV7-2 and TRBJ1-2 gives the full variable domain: GAGVSQSPSNKVTEKGKDVELRCDPISGHTALYWYRQSLGQGLEFLIYFQGNSAPDKSGLPSDRFSAERTGGSVSTLTIQRTQQEDSAVYLCASSFLFPGQGAWYGYTFGSGTRLTVV.

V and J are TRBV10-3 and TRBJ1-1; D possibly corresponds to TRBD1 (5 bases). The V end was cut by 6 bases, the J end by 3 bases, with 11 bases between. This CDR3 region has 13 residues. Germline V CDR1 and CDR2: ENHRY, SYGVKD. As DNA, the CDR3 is TGTGCCATCAGCGTAGACAGCGACACTGAAGCTTTCTTT. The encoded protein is CAISVDSDTEAFF.

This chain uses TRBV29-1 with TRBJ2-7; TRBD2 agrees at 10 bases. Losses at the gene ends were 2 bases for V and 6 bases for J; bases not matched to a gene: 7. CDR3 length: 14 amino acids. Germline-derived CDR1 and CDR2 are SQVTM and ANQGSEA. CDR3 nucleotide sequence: TGCAGCGTTGAAATTGGGACTAGCGTCCGCGAGCAGTACTTC. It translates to CSVEIGTSVREQYF.

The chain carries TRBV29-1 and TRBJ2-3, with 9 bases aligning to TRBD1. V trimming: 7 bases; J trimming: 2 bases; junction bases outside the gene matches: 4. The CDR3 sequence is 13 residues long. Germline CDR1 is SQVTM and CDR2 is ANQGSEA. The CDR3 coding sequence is TGCAGCGAGGGACAGGGACCCACAGATACGCAGTATTTT. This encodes CSEGQGPTDTQYF.

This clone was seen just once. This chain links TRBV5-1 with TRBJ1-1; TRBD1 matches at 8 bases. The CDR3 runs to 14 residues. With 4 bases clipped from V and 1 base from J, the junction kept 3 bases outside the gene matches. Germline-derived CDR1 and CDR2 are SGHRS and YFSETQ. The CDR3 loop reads CASSPGQANTEAFF. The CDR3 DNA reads TGCGCCAGCAGCCCGGGACAGGCGAACACTGAAGCTTTCTTT.

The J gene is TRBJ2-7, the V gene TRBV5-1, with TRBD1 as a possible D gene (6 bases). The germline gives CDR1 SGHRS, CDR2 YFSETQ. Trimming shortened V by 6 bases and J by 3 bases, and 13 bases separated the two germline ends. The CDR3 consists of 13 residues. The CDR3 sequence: CASKEVGGYEQYF. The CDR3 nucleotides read TGCGCCAGCAAAGAGGTAGGGGGCTACGAGCAGTACTTC.

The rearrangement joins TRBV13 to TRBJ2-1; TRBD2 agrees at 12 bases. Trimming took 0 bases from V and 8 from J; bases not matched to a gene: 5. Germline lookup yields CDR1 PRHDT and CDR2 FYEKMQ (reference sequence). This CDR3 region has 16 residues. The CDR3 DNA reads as TGTGCCAGCAGCTTAGGCCTAGCGGGGGGGCGGCATGAGCAGTTCTTC. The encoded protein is CASSLGLAGGRHEQFF.

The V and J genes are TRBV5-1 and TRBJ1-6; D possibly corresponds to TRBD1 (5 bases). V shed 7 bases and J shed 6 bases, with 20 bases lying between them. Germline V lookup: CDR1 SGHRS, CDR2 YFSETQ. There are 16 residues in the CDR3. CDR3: CASAPWGVESNSPLHF. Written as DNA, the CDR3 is TGCGCCAGCGCCCCCTGGGGGGTCGAGAGTAATTCACCCCTCCACTTT.

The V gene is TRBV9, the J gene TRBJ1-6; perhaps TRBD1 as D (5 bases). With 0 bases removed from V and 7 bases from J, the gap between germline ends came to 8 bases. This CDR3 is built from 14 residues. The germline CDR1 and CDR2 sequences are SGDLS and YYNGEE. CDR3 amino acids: CASSVGGGNSPLHF. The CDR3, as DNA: TGTGCCAGCAGCGTAGGGGGGGGAAATTCACCCCTCCACTTT.

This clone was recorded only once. CDR3 residues: CASSSNQGATYQEQYF. The CDR3 nucleotides are TGTGCCAGCTCCTCCAACCAGGGGGCAACCTATCAAGAGCAGTACTTC. The chain links TRBV18 to TRBJ2-7, with TRBD1 identical over 8 bases. Germline trimming cut 6 bases from V and 7 bases from J; bases unmatched to any gene: 17. The CDR3 is 16 residues long. Germline V CDR1 and CDR2: KGHSH, LQKENI.

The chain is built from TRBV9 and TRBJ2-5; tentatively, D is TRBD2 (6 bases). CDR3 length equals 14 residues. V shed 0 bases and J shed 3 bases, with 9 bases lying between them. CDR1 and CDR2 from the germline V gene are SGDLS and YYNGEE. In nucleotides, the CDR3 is TGTGCCAGCAGCGTAGGCGGGGCTAAAGAGACCCAGTACTTC. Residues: CASSVGGAKETQYF.

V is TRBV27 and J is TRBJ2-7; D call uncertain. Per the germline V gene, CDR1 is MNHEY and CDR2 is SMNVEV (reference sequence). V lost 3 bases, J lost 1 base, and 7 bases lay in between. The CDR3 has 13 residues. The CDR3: CASSLGRSYEQYF. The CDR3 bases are TGTGCCAGCAGTTTGGGCAGATCCTACGAGCAGTACTTC.

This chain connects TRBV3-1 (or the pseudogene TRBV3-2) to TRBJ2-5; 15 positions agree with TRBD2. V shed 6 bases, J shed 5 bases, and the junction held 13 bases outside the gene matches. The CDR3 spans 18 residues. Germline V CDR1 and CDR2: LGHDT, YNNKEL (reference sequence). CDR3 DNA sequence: TGTGCCAGCAGATCCGGGACTAGCGGGAGGTCGGGGAGGGAGACCCAGTACTTC. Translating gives CASRSGTSGRSGRETQYF.

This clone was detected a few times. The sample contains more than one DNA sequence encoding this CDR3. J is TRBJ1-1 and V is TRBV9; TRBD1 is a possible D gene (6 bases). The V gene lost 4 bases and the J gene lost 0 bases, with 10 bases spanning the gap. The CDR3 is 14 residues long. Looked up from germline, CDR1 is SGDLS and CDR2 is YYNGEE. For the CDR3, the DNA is TGTGCCAGCAGCCCGGGGGGGCTGAACACTGAAGCTTTCTTT. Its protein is CASSPGGLNTEAFF.

The chain's CDR3 is CASSTRGFRGALGSKQFF. As DNA, the CDR3 is TGTGCCAGCAGCACTAGAGGATTCCGGGGGGCCCTTGGGTCGAAGCAGTTCTTC. The rearrangement uses TRBV7-2 and TRBJ2-1, with D possibly TRBD2 on 7 matching bases. Trimming left V 5 bases short and J 11 bases short, with 31 bases between. The CDR3 runs to 18 residues. CDR1 and CDR2 (germline): SGHTA, FQGNSA.

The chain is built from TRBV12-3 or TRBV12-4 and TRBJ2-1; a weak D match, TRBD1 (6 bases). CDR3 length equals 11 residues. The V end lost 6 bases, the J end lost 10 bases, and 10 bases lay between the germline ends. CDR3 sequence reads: CASSQGGEQFF. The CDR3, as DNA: TGTGCCAGCAGCCAAGGGGGAGAGCAGTTCTTC.

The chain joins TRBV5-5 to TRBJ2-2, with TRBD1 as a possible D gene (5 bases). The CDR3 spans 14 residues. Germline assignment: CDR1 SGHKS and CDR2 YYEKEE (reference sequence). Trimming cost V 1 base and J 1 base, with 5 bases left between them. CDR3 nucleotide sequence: TGTGCCAGCAGCTTGACAGGGAACACCGGGGAGCTGTTTTTT. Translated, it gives CASSLTGNTGELFF. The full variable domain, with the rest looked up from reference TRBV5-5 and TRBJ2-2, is DAGVTQSPTHLIKTRGQQVTLRCSPISGHKSVSWYQQVLGQGPQFIFQYYEKEERGRGNFPDRFSARQFPNYSSELNVNALLLGDSALYLCASSLTGNTGELFFGEGSRLTVL.

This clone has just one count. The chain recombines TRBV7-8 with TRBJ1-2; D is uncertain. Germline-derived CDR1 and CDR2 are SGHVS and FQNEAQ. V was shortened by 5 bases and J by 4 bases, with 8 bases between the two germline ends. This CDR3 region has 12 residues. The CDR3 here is CASSLSGYGYTF. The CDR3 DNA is TGTGCCAGCAGCCTTAGCGGCTATGGCTACACCTTC.

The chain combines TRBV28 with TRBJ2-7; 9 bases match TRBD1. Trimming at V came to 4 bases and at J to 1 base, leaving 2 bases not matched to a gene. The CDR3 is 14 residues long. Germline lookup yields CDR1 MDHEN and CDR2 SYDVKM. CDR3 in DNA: TGTGCCAGCAGTTCGGGGACAGGGTCCTACGAGCAGTACTTC. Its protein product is CASSSGTGSYEQYF. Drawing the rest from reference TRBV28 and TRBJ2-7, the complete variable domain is DVKVTQSSRYLVKRTGEKVFLECVQDMDHENMFWYRQDPGLGLRLIYFSYDVKMKEKGDIPEGYSVSREKKERFSLILESASTNQTSMYLCASSSGTGSYEQYFGPGTRLTVT.